Presented here are 14 T cell receptor beta chains from one specimen sequenced in a study of shared clonotypes between healthy human individuals. TCRdb's copy holds only in-frame clones and misses some; the assay was immunoSEQ multiplex PCR. The repertoire holds 2 million to 2.5 million clones, with approximately 90% as singletons. What was sequenced was naive CD4+ T cells from PBMCs. Subset specified: CD45RA+ positively selected. All receptors derive from a man between 18 and 35 years old in good health. Some clones in this sample may be carry-over from other donors' samples.

The chain joins TRBV30 to TRBJ1-3, with 11 bases that match TRBD1. J was trimmed by 8 bases and V by 2 bases; bases with no gene match: 8. Germline V gives CDR1 GTSNPN, CDR2 SVGIG (reference sequence). The CDR3 extends over 15 amino acids. CDR3 in amino acids: CAWSPWTGGADTIYF. In DNA form, the CDR3 reads TGTGCCTGGAGTCCATGGACAGGGGGCGCAGACACCATATATTTT.

The chain carries TRBV5-1 and TRBJ2-2; D might be TRBD1 or TRBD2, each matching 5 bases. The V end was cut by 5 bases, the J end by 8 bases, with 13 bases between. Germline V lookup: CDR1 SGHRS, CDR2 YFSETQ. The CDR3 is 13 amino acids. The CDR3, as DNA: TGCGCCAGCAGTACGGGGCAGGAAGGGGAGCTGTTTTTT. Its translation: CASSTGQEGELFF.

J is TRBJ1-3 and V is TRBV6-1; D gene ambiguous. Trimming stripped 2 bases from V and 7 bases from J, with 24 bases between. The CDR3 runs to 18 residues. In germline, CDR1 is MNHNS, CDR2 SASEGT. The CDR3 reads CASSETLPEQTGWNTIYF. CDR3 DNA sequence: TGTGCCAGCAGTGAAACTTTGCCAGAACAAACGGGGTGGAACACCATATATTTT.

V gene TRBV19 combines with J gene TRBJ2-2; maybe TRBD2 (6 bases). The CDR3 has 14 residues. CDR1 and CDR2 from the germline V gene are LNHDA and SQIVND (reference sequence). The germline V and J ends were trimmed by 10 bases and 0 bases, with 12 bases remaining between them. The CDR3: CATSSGPNTGELFF. The CDR3 bases are TGTGCCACGTCCAGCGGGCCGAACACCGGGGAGCTGTTTTTT.

This sequence joins TRBV30 and TRBJ2-2, with a possible D match to TRBD2 (6 bases). Germline V gene sequence: CDR1 GTSNPN, CDR2 SVGIG (reference sequence). CDR3 length: 13 residues. The CDR3 DNA follows: TGTGCTTGGCGGGGCACTAACACCGGGGAGCTGTTTTTT. This translates into CAWRGTNTGELFF.

The V and J genes are TRBV5-4 and TRBJ1-1; D not certain. This CDR3 is built from 13 residues. Trimming left V 0 bases short and J 2 bases short, with 5 bases between. The germline V gene encodes CDR1 SGHNT and CDR2 YYREEE (reference sequence). CDR3 DNA sequence: TGTGCCAGCAGCTTGGACAGCAACACTGAAGCTTTCTTT. Its translation is CASSLDSNTEAFF.

CDR3 protein: CASSTLQGGYGYTF. For the CDR3, the DNA is TGTGCCAGCAGTACCCTACAGGGGGGCTATGGCTACACCTTC. The genes are TRBV28 and TRBJ1-2, with 8 bases that match TRBD1. J was trimmed by 4 bases and V by 5 bases; bases with no gene match: 6. CDR3 size: 14 residues. Germline CDR1 and CDR2: MDHEN and SYDVKM.

The chain carries TRBV5-4 and TRBJ2-7; 9 bases match TRBD1. V shed 4 bases and J 2 bases; nucleotides not matched to a gene: 7. Germline loops: CDR1 SGHNT, CDR2 YYREEE (reference sequence). The CDR3 is made up of 15 amino acids. CDR3 amino acids: CASSLGGTGPYEQYF. In nucleotides, the CDR3 is TGTGCCAGCAGCCTAGGGGGGACAGGGCCCTACGAGCAGTACTTC. Combining the CDR3 with reference TRBV5-4 and TRBJ2-7 gives the whole variable domain ETGVTQSPTHLIKTRGQQVTLRCSSQSGHNTVSWYQQALGQGPQFIFQYYREEENGRGNFPPRFSGLQFPNYSSELNVNALELDDSALYLCASSLGGTGPYEQYFGPGTRLTVT.

The chain recombines TRBV2 with TRBJ2-2; 12 bases are shared with TRBD2. The length of the CDR3 is 17 residues. Trimming removed 5 bases from V and 2 bases from J; junction bases left unmatched: 6. Per the germline V gene, CDR1 is SNHLY and CDR2 is FYNNEI. Here the CDR3 reads CASSRASGRANTGELFF. The CDR3 DNA is TGTGCCAGCAGTCGGGCTAGCGGGAGGGCCAACACCGGGGAGCTGTTTTTT.

At least ten counts were recorded for this clone. Distinct nucleotide sequences in the sample also encode this CDR3. The chain combines TRBV7-9 with TRBJ1-5; 7 nucleotides align to TRBD1. CDR3 length: 13 residues. J lost 3 bases, V lost 11 bases, and 7 bases had no gene match. Germline CDR1 SEHNR, CDR2 FQNEAQ (reference sequence). The CDR3 spells CAVQGMNNQPQHF. CDR3 DNA: TGTGCCGTACAGGGGATGAACAATCAGCCCCAGCATTTT.

The CDR3, as DNA: TGTGCCAGCAGACCCCCGGCGAGCTCCTACGAGCAGTACTTC. Translation gives CASRPPASSYEQYF. This sequence joins TRBV28 and TRBJ2-7; D not resolved. In germline, CDR1 is MDHEN, CDR2 SYDVKM. The V end lost 6 bases, the J end lost 0 bases, and 12 bases lay between the germline ends. This CDR3 spans 14 amino acids.

V and J are TRBV30 and TRBJ1-1, with D possibly TRBD1 on 5 matching bases. The CDR3 sequence is 12 residues long. CDR1 is GTSNPN and CDR2 is SVGIG in the germline V gene (reference sequence). V lost 3 bases to trimming and J lost 9 bases, with 14 bases between them. The CDR3 DNA sequence: TGTGCCTGGAGCGGGGGGGATTGGAAAGCTTTCTTT. Protein sequence: CAWSGGDWKAFF.

The chain combines TRBV7-6 with TRBJ2-7; 9 positions agree with TRBD1. Trimming at V came to 5 bases and at J to 4 bases, leaving 12 bases not matched to a gene. The CDR3 length is 16 residues. Germline lookup yields CDR1 SGHVS and CDR2 FNYEAQ. Here the CDR3 DNA reads TGTGCCAGCAGCCCACTCCCCGGACAGGGGTTGTACGAGCAGTACTTC. Residues: CASSPLPGQGLYEQYF.

This clone was picked up one time. This rearrangement joins TRBV5-5 to TRBJ1-5; TRBD1 aligns across 7 bases. Per germline, CDR1 SGHKS and CDR2 YYEKEE (reference sequence). This CDR3 spans 15 amino acids. Germline trimming cut 3 bases from V and 3 bases from J; bases unmatched to any gene: 6. The CDR3 DNA is TGTGCCAGCAGCTCCGCGACAGGGCTCAATCAGCCCCAGCATTTT. As protein: CASSSATGLNQPQHF.